This T cell receptor (beta chain) was retrieved from a study of neoadjuvant anti-PD-1 for oral cavity cancer. Time point noted: after neoadjuvant nivolumab, at surgical resection. Using immunoSEQ multiplex PCR, the repertoire was profiled, and TCRdb retains in-frame clones only, with some absent. Among tens of thousands of clones listed, about 36% were seen once. J gave up 10 bases and V 5 bases, and 5 bases lay outside the gene matches. The CDR3 length is 15 residues. CDR1 and CDR2 from the germline V gene are KGHSH and LQKENI. This sequence joins TRBV18 and TRBJ2-2, with 15 bases fitting TRBD2. The starting material was tumor tissue, obtained after nivolumab (anti-PD-1) treatment. This TCR was recovered from a person aged 35 to 85 with oral cavity squamous cell carcinoma. CDR3 residues: CASSGLAGGFLELFF. The CDR3 DNA reads TGTGCCAGCTCAGGACTAGCGGGAGGGTTCCTGGAGCTGTTTTTT.